This is a list of T cell receptor beta chains from one sample in a study of T cell responses to AZD1222 COVID-19 vaccine. Profiled with immunoSEQ multiplex PCR; TCRdb holds only in-frame clones, not every one. The sample holds around 260,000 clones, 80% to 95% seen once. The source was peripheral blood, collected on day 0 of AZD1222 vaccination. These receptors were taken from an adult in good health. Both conserved end residues are part of each CDR3. D genes are given only for firm matches. Clone size is given for some rows only: seen once, a few or many times, or a class if the clone is expanded.

abundance	v_gene	d_gene	j_gene	CDR3aa	CDR3nt
NA	TRBV10-2	NA	TRBJ1-4	CASSGQASEKLFF	TGCGCCAGCAGTGGGCAGGCAAGTGAAAAACTGTTTTTT
NA	TRBV6-5	TRBD1	TRBJ2-1	CASSPGTGVLDEQFF	TGTGCCAGCAGTCCCGGGACAGGGGTCTTGGATGAGCAGTTCTTC
NA	TRBV4-1	TRBD2	TRBJ2-1	CASSQSGLAGWNEQFF	TGCGCCAGCAGCCAATCTGGACTAGCGGGATGGAATGAGCAGTTCTTC
once	TRBV6-5	TRBD1	TRBJ1-5	CASSRQGMGQPQHF	TGTGCCAGCAGTCGACAGGGTATGGGGCAGCCCCAGCATTTT
NA	TRBV7-8	NA	TRBJ2-2	CASSPVGGRELFF	TGTGCCAGCAGCCCAGTGGGGGGCCGGGAGCTGTTTTTT
NA	TRBV28	NA	TRBJ2-7	CASSLPPGSREQYF	TGTGCCAGCAGCCTTCCCCCGGGGTCGCGGGAGCAGTACTTC
NA	TRBV7-2	TRBD2	TRBJ2-1	CASSLTSGVYNEQFF	TGTGCCAGCAGCCTCACTAGCGGGGTTTACAATGAGCAGTTCTTC
NA	TRBV6-5	NA	TRBJ2-2	CASAPMFETGELFF	TGTGCCAGCGCTCCGATGTTTGAAACCGGGGAGCTGTTTTTT
NA	TRBV28	NA	TRBJ2-7	CASSSLRAGRGYEQYF	TGTGCCAGTAGTTCTCTCCGGGCAGGGAGAGGCTACGAGCAGTACTTC
NA	TRBV28	NA	TRBJ2-1	CASSLYQGSDEQFF	TGTGCCAGCAGTTTGTATCAGGGTTCCGATGAGCAGTTCTTC
NA	TRBV6-5	NA	TRBJ1-2	CASQGIEAGYTF	TGTGCCAGCCAGGGGATTGAGGCTGGCTACACCTTC
NA	TRBV28	NA	TRBJ1-2	CASRPYRTDNYGYTF	TGTGCCAGCAGACCATACCGGACAGATAACTATGGCTACACCTTC
NA	TRBV3-1/TRBV3-2	NA	TRBJ1-2	CASSNRAGDGYTF	TGTGCCAGCTCAAACAGGGCGGGGGATGGCTACACCTTC
NA	TRBV5-1	NA	TRBJ1-4	CASSFGQGREKLFF	TGCGCCAGCAGCTTCGGGCAGGGACGGGAAAAACTGTTTTTT
NA	TRBV11-2	NA	TRBJ2-7	CASSIGVAYEQYF	TGTGCCAGCAGTATCGGGGTAGCCTACGAGCAGTACTTC
NA	TRBV28	NA	TRBJ2-3	CASSRLPSDTQYF	TGTGCCAGCAGTAGACTCCCCTCGGATACGCAGTATTTT
NA	TRBV28	NA	TRBJ2-7	CASTSGLSYEQYF	TGTGCCAGCACCTCAGGACTTTCCTACGAGCAGTACTTC
NA	TRBV5-4	TRBD2	TRBJ2-1	CASSFVNLAASYNEQFF	TGTGCCAGCAGCTTCGTGAATCTAGCGGCCTCCTACAATGAGCAGTTCTTC
NA	TRBV4-1	NA	TRBJ2-7	CASSQDYEQYF	TGCGCCAGCAGCCAAGACTACGAGCAGTACTTC
NA	TRBV28	NA	TRBJ1-1	CASISPMNTEAFF	TGTGCCAGCATCTCTCCAATGAACACTGAAGCTTTCTTT
NA	TRBV2	TRBD1	TRBJ2-7	CASRPRTGSYEQYF	TGTGCCAGCAGACCTAGGACAGGCTCCTACGAGCAGTACTTC
NA	TRBV5-1	NA	TRBJ2-7	CASSSGGAGNEQYF	TGCGCCAGCAGCTCCGGGGGCGCGGGGAACGAGCAGTACTTC
NA	TRBV3-1/TRBV3-2	NA	TRBJ2-7	CASSQVSYEQYF	TGTGCCAGCAGCCAAGTTTCCTACGAGCAGTACTTC
NA	TRBV7-9	NA	TRBJ1-5	CASSSGVGNNQPQHF	TGTGCCAGCAGCTCGGGAGTAGGGAACAATCAGCCCCAGCATTTT
NA	TRBV12-3/TRBV12-4	TRBD1	TRBJ1-5	CASRGQSNQPQHF	TGTGCCAGCAGGGGACAGTCTAATCAGCCCCAGCATTTT
NA	TRBV18	NA	TRBJ2-7	CASSPSSSRLYEQYF	TGTGCCAGCTCACCCTCGAGCAGTCGCCTCTACGAGCAGTACTTC
NA	TRBV5-1	NA	TRBJ1-4	CASRRIATNEKLFF	TGCGCCAGCCGGCGGATTGCAACTAATGAAAAACTGTTTTTT
NA	TRBV4-3	TRBD2	TRBJ2-7	CASSQDRLAGLYEQYF	TGCGCCAGCAGCCAAGATCGACTAGCGGGACTCTACGAGCAGTACTTC
NA	TRBV7-2	NA	TRBJ1-5	CASSPLGSNQPQHF	TGTGCCAGCAGCCCCCTTGGGAGCAATCAGCCCCAGCATTTT
NA	TRBV28	NA	TRBJ2-2	CASWERLGNTGELFF	TGTGCCAGTTGGGAGCGTTTGGGGAACACCGGGGAGCTGTTTTTT
NA	TRBV7-9	NA	TRBJ2-1	CASSQGTVGQFF	TGTGCCAGCAGCCAAGGGACCGTCGGGCAGTTCTTC
NA	TRBV29-1	NA	TRBJ2-3	CSVGTPTDTQYF	TGCAGCGTTGGGACTCCCACAGATACGCAGTATTTT
NA	TRBV5-1	TRBD1	TRBJ2-5	CASSLVGTAQETQYF	TGCGCCAGCAGCTTGGTGGGGACAGCCCAAGAGACCCAGTACTTC
NA	TRBV6-6	TRBD1	TRBJ2-1	CASSLGSGTGANEQFF	TGTGCCAGCAGTTTAGGTTCTGGGACAGGGGCTAATGAGCAGTTCTTC
NA	TRBV6-2/TRBV6-3	TRBD2	TRBJ2-5	CASSPWIGRALGETQYF	TGTGCCAGCAGCCCCTGGATCGGGAGGGCCCTCGGGGAGACCCAGTACTTC
NA	TRBV19	TRBD1	TRBJ1-1	CASNRGPVNTEAFF	TGTGCCAGCAACAGGGGGCCGGTGAACACTGAAGCTTTCTTT
NA	TRBV11-1	TRBD2	TRBJ2-3	CASSQRREADTQYF	TGTGCCAGCAGCCAACGCCGGGAGGCAGATACGCAGTATTTT
NA	TRBV5-4	NA	TRBJ2-7	CASSWGQGSDYEQYF	TGTGCCAGCAGCTGGGGGCAGGGCTCCGATTACGAGCAGTACTTC
NA	TRBV15	TRBD1	TRBJ2-4	CATSRDRGTKNIQYF	TGTGCCACCAGCAGGGACAGGGGGACCAAAAACATTCAGTACTTC
NA	TRBV7-2	TRBD1	TRBJ1-6	CASSGRDRGLNSPLHF	TGTGCCAGCAGCGGCCGGGACAGGGGCCTCAATTCACCCCTCCACTTT
NA	TRBV5-1	NA	TRBJ2-7	CASSLEGHEQYF	TGCGCCAGCAGCTTGGAGGGCCACGAGCAGTACTTC
NA	TRBV29-1	TRBD2	TRBJ2-2	CSVELAGGNTGELFF	TGCAGCGTTGAGCTAGCGGGGGGAAACACCGGGGAGCTGTTTTTT
few	TRBV3-1/TRBV3-2	TRBD2	TRBJ2-7	CASSQGLADSYEQYF	TGTGCCAGCAGCCAAGGACTAGCCGACTCCTACGAGCAGTACTTC
NA	TRBV19	NA	TRBJ1-1	CASRGVGNREAFF	TGTGCCTCCCGTGGGGTGGGGAACCGTGAAGCTTTCTTT
NA	TRBV5-5	NA	TRBJ1-4	CASSLAGQGRGEKLFF	TGTGCCAGCAGCTTGGCGGGGCAGGGAAGGGGTGAAAAACTGTTTTTT
once	TRBV19	NA	TRBJ2-1	CASSMAGSYNEQFF	TGTGCCAGTAGTATGGCGGGATCCTACAATGAGCAGTTCTTC
NA	TRBV11-2	TRBD2	TRBJ2-5	CASSSLAGRAKTQYF	TGTGCCAGCAGCTCGCTAGCGGGAAGGGCAAAGACCCAGTACTTC
NA	TRBV18	TRBD1	TRBJ2-2	CASSPTIGTENTGELFF	TGTGCCAGCTCACCCACCATCGGGACAGAAAACACCGGGGAGCTGTTTTTT
NA	TRBV6-2/TRBV6-3	NA	TRBJ2-7	CASSYVGGQGYEQYF	TGTGCCAGCAGTTACGTTGGGGGGCAGGGCTACGAGCAGTACTTC
NA	TRBV19	NA	TRBJ2-1	CASSMDWNEQFF	TGTGCCAGTAGTATGGACTGGAATGAGCAGTTCTTC